The present entry profiles one T cell receptor beta chain with its context. This entry comes from a study of T cell clones after liver transplantation. The method was immunoSEQ multiplex PCR; TCRdb's version includes in-frame clones alone and lacks a portion of them. The sample has under 90,000 clones, about four fifths seen once. V was cut by 2 bases and J by 5 bases, with 13 bases left in between. The CDR3 totals 15 residues. Germline V gene data show CDR1 as SGHNT and CDR2 as YENEEA. The specimen comprised CD4+ T cells from blood, sampled before liver transplant. The receptor's source is a human donor who received a liver transplant. The rearrangement joins TRBV11-3 to TRBJ2-1, with D maybe TRBD1 (5 bases). CDR3 coding DNA: TGTGCCAGCAGCTTAACAGGTCCGGGCCACAATGAGCAGTTCTTC. Amino acids: CASSLTGPGHNEQFF. The complete variable domain, with remaining parts taken from reference TRBV11-3 and TRBJ2-1, reads EAGVVQSPRYKIIEKKQPVAFWCNPISGHNTLYWYLQNLGQGPELLIRYENEEAVDDSQLPKDRFSAERLKGVDSTLKIQPAELGDSAVYLCASSLTGPGHNEQFFGPGTRLTVL.